This TCR beta chain was profiled in a study of long-term antiretroviral therapy in people with HIV. About the study: The 2015 immediate-ART recommendation was preceded by the earliest samples by about a decade.

Before DNA extraction, 1-10 million cryopreserved PBMC were held in the samples. At survey level, the immunoSEQ assay was run in its v3.0 version. Sequencing used immunoSEQ multiplex PCR; TCRdb keeps in-frame clones, though not all of them. The sample shows about 10,000 clones, 75% to 85% of them seen only once. The CDR3 has 18 amino acids. V trimming: 2 bases; J trimming: 0 bases; junction bases outside the gene matches: 9. CDR1 MNHEY and CDR2 SMNVEV come from the germline V gene (reference sequence). The sequenced sample was unsorted PBMCs, obtained 0.7 years after starting antiretroviral therapy. The J gene is TRBJ1-5, the V gene TRBV27; 8 nucleotides line up with TRBD1. This clonotype was obtained from a man aged 35 to 55 with HIV. CDR3 nucleotide sequence: TGTGCCAGCAGTTTAGTCGGCCAGGGGGCAAATAGCAATCAGCCCCAGCATTTT. Protein product: CASSLVGQGANSNQPQHF.